A selection of T cell receptor beta chains follows, all from one sample in a study of blood T cells in healthy people across ages. TCRdb re-analysed the 5' RACE reads in MiXCR, keeping a single row per CDR3 protein. The repertoire consists of 850,000 to 1,000,000 distinct CDR3 sequences, with 45% to 50% occurring once and the leading ten covering 13%. The sequenced material came from blood. These receptors all come from a man aged 25 to 40 in good health. Each CDR3 is given with its conserved first and last residue. D genes are given only for firm matches. Not every row has a clone size; where given, it reads once, few, many or a size class.

size: few; D: TRBD1; J: TRBJ1-2; V: TRBV4-2; DNA: TGTGCCAGCAGCCAGGTCCGGGACAGGGAGGGGCTCGGCTATGGCTACACCTTC; CDR3: CASSQVRDREGLGYGYTF
size: .; D: TRBD2; J: TRBJ2-5; V: TRBV5-1; DNA: TGCGCCAGCAGCTTGTTTAGCGGGGGAGACAATGAGCAGTACTTC; CDR3: CASSLFSGGDNEQYF
size: .; D: TRBD2; J: TRBJ2-5; V: TRBV20-1; DNA: TGCAGTGCTAGTAAAGCGGGGGGGTTTGAGACCCAGTACTTC; CDR3: CSASKAGGFETQYF
size: few; D: .; J: TRBJ2-3; V: TRBV4-1; DNA: TGCGCCAGCAGCCAAGCCCGAGTCACAGGTACGCAGTATTTT; CDR3: CASSQARVTGTQYF
size: .; D: TRBD2; J: TRBJ2-1; V: TRBV20-1; DNA: TGCAATGCTAGAGGGACTAGCGGGAGAGATAGCTCCTACAATGAGCAGTTCTTC; CDR3: CNARGTSGRDSSYNEQFF
size: few; D: TRBD1; J: TRBJ2-1; V: TRBV9; DNA: TGTGCCAGCAGCACTGGACAGGGTATCTATGAGCAGTTCTTC; CDR3: CASSTGQGIYEQFF
size: once; D: .; J: TRBJ2-7; V: TRBV4-2; DNA: TGTGCCAGCAGCCAAGCCGAAGGACAATCCTACGAGCAGTACTTC; CDR3: CASSQAEGQSYEQYF
size: .; D: TRBD2; J: TRBJ2-3; V: TRBV30; DNA: TGTGCCTGGAAAGGCGGGGGGTTCTGGGATACGCAGTATTTT; CDR3: CAWKGGGFWDTQYF
size: few; D: .; J: TRBJ2-5; V: TRBV5-1; DNA: TGCGCCAGCAGCTTCGATTGGAATGAAGAGACCCAGTACTTC; CDR3: CASSFDWNEETQYF
size: many; D: .; J: TRBJ2-3; V: TRBV29-1; DNA: TGCAGCGTTCTCCGGGGGCCCACAGATACGCAGTATTTT; CDR3: CSVLRGPTDTQYF
size: .; D: .; J: TRBJ1-4; V: TRBV7-2; DNA: TGTGCCAGCAGCCCGGACGGTACAACTAATGAAAAACTGTTTTTT; CDR3: CASSPDGTTNEKLFF
size: few; D: .; J: TRBJ2-7; V: TRBV27; DNA: TGTGCCAGCAGTTTAGGCCCCGGGACACTAAGCTCCTACGAGCAGTACTTC; CDR3: CASSLGPGTLSSYEQYF
size: .; D: .; J: TRBJ2-7; V: TRBV27; DNA: TGTGCCAGCAGTGTGTCCGGAGAGCACTACGAGCAGTACTTC; CDR3: CASSVSGEHYEQYF
size: .; D: TRBD2; J: TRBJ2-7; V: TRBV29-1; DNA: TGCAGCGTTGACGTTAGCGGGCCCACCCGTTATGAGCAGTACTTC; CDR3: CSVDVSGPTRYEQYF
size: few; D: TRBD1; J: TRBJ2-7; V: TRBV29-1; DNA: TGCAGCGTCACGGACAGGGGGATCGCCGAGCAGTACTTC; CDR3: CSVTDRGIAEQYF
size: .; D: .; J: TRBJ2-1; V: TRBV3-1; DNA: TGTGCCAGCAGCCCTTACAGCTCCTACAATGAGCAGTTCTTC; CDR3: CASSPYSSYNEQFF
size: .; D: TRBD1; J: TRBJ2-1; V: TRBV10-3; DNA: TGTGCCATCAGTGGTCCGACAGGGTCAGGGGACAATGAGCAGTTCTTC; CDR3: CAISGPTGSGDNEQFF
size: few; D: .; J: TRBJ1-1; V: TRBV20-1; DNA: TGCAGTGCTAGGGCTGGGTATAGCGACACTGAAGCTTTCTTT; CDR3: CSARAGYSDTEAFF
size: .; D: .; J: TRBJ2-2; V: TRBV27; DNA: TGTGCCAGCAGGCACTTCTTGACCGGGGAGCTGTTTTTT; CDR3: CASRHFLTGELFF
size: .; D: TRBD1; J: TRBJ2-7; V: TRBV7-8; DNA: TGTGCCAGCAGCTCGGGAAGACAGGGAACCTACGAGCAGTACTTC; CDR3: CASSSGRQGTYEQYF
size: once; D: TRBD1; J: TRBJ1-2; V: TRBV28; DNA: TGTGCCACCGAGACGACAGGGGGCTTTGGCCACACCTTC; CDR3: CATETTGGFGHTF
size: .; D: TRBD1; J: TRBJ2-6; V: TRBV5-5; DNA: TGTGCCAGCAGCTTGTGGGACAGGAGCCTCTCTGGGGCCAACGTCCTGACTTTC; CDR3: CASSLWDRSLSGANVLTF
size: .; D: .; J: TRBJ2-1; V: TRBV5-6; DNA: TGTGCCAGCAGCTTACAGGCCCTTTCCTACAACGAGCAGTTCTTC; CDR3: CASSLQALSYNEQFF
size: few; D: .; J: TRBJ2-3; V: TRBV24-1; DNA: TGTGCCACCAGTGACCCCCGGGACCCCGCGTCGTATTTT; CDR3: CATSDPRDPASYF
size: few; D: .; J: TRBJ2-7; V: TRBV7-9; DNA: TGTGCCAGCAGCTTAGCGCGTTCCCTCTCCTACGAGCAGTACTTC; CDR3: CASSLARSLSYEQYF
size: .; D: TRBD1; J: TRBJ1-2; V: TRBV25-1; DNA: TGTGCCAGCAGGGATCAGGGGGAGGGCTACACCTTC; CDR3: CASRDQGEGYTF
size: .; D: TRBD1; J: TRBJ1-2; V: TRBV28; DNA: TGTGCCAGAGCCTCGACAGGGCCCCGTCGCTATGGCTACACCTTC; CDR3: CARASTGPRRYGYTF
size: .; D: TRBD1; J: TRBJ2-4; V: TRBV5-1; DNA: TGCGCCAGCAGCTTGGACACTAGACAGGGCGGTGAGCAGTACTTC; CDR3: CASSLDTRQGGEQYF
size: .; D: .; J: TRBJ2-7; V: TRBV4-1; DNA: TGCGCCAGCAGCCAAGATCTAACTAGCAACGAGCAGTACTTC; CDR3: CASSQDLTSNEQYF
size: .; D: .; J: TRBJ2-7; V: TRBV18; DNA: TGTGCCAGCTCACCATCCAGGGAGAATCCCGAGCAGTACTTC; CDR3: CASSPSRENPEQYF
size: few; D: TRBD1; J: TRBJ1-2; V: TRBV4-2; DNA: TGTGCCAGCAGCGAGGGAGGGGGCGCAAACTATGGCTACACCTTC; CDR3: CASSEGGGANYGYTF
size: .; D: .; J: TRBJ2-3; V: TRBV6-2/TRBV6-3; DNA: TGTGCCAGCAGTAAGACCCGTGCAGATACGCAGTATTTT; CDR3: CASSKTRADTQYF
size: few; D: .; J: TRBJ1-1; V: TRBV29-1; DNA: TGCAGCGTTGAAACTCGGGCGGCGAACACTGAAGCTTTCTTT; CDR3: CSVETRAANTEAFF
size: .; D: .; J: TRBJ2-5; V: TRBV10-3; DNA: TGTGCCATCAGAGCAACAGGGGACTACGGGCAGTACTTC; CDR3: CAIRATGDYGQYF
size: .; D: .; J: TRBJ1-1; V: TRBV11-2; DNA: TGTGCCAGCAGCCAGGGACGGGAACATATGGAAGCTTTCTTT; CDR3: CASSQGREHMEAFF
size: .; D: .; J: TRBJ2-1; V: TRBV6-2/TRBV6-3; DNA: TGTGCCACGTGGGGGGCGCCGGCCAATGGGCGGTTCTTC; CDR3: CATWGAPANGRFF
size: .; D: TRBD1; J: TRBJ1-6; V: TRBV6-1; DNA: TGTGCCAGCAGCCGTCCCGGGACAGGGATCGATTCACCCCTCCACTTT; CDR3: CASSRPGTGIDSPLHF
size: .; D: TRBD2; J: TRBJ2-1; V: TRBV28; DNA: TGTGCCAGCAGTTTGGCGGGGGTGGTTGGAGATGAGCAGTTCTTC; CDR3: CASSLAGVVGDEQFF
size: .; D: TRBD1; J: TRBJ2-4; V: TRBV12-3/TRBV12-4; DNA: TGTGCCAGCAGACCTACGGGACAGCTACAGTACTTC; CDR3: CASRPTGQLQYF
size: .; D: TRBD2; J: TRBJ2-3; V: TRBV20-1; DNA: TGCAGTGCTACGACTAGCGGGGGGAGCACAGATACGCAGTATTTT; CDR3: CSATTSGGSTDTQYF
size: .; D: .; J: TRBJ1-2; V: TRBV6-5; DNA: TGTGCCAGCAGTTACTCGAAGGAGCTGGGGGCGCGGGATGGCTACACCTTC; CDR3: CASSYSKELGARDGYTF